The following is a T cell receptor beta chain sequence with its context. The sample comes from a study of control samples from healthy donors and cancer patients. Produced via immunoSEQ multiplex PCR; TCRdb's table is partial and in-frame only. Of roughly 41,000 clones in the sample, about 94% were seen once. The germline CDR1 and CDR2 sequences are MNHNY and SVGAGI (reference sequence). The CDR3 extends over 14 amino acids. The germline V and J ends were trimmed by 4 bases and 6 bases, with 13 bases remaining between them. The source of this sequence is a man aged 60 to 69 in good health. The rearrangement joins TRBV6-6 to TRBJ1-5, with D unclear. Sequencing was carried out using blood. CDR3 coding DNA: TGTGCCAGCAGTTTGGGTGGTGTGGGTCAGCCCCAGCATTTT. It yields the protein CASSLGGVGQPQHF.